This T cell receptor beta chain was sequenced for a study of T cell repertoires in ileal Crohn's disease. Findings and limits, study-wide: Sorted CD8 T cells held more high-frequency clones than CD4.

In the case of this clone: Its cognate antigen is unknown.

Described time point: neoterminal ileum biopsy at postoperative endoscopy, about 6 months after surgery. Measured with immunoSEQ multiplex PCR; TCRdb has only the in-frame clones, and not every one. The sample carries more than 50,000 clones, approximately 91% recorded once. CDR1 and CDR2 from the germline V gene are SNHLY and FYNNEI. This CDR3 has 13 residues. V gave up 8 bases and J gave up 8 bases, with 18 bases separating them. The V gene is TRBV2, the J gene TRBJ1-2; the D is unclear. Sequencing was performed on ileal tissue. This TCR derives from an adult with Crohn's disease. The CDR3 region is CASERPGEDGYTF. In DNA form, the CDR3 reads TGTGCCAGCGAAAGGCCGGGTGAAGACGGCTACACCTTC.